The clone carrying this T cell receptor (beta chain) was detected only a few times. The antigen is unknown. CDR1 is SQVTM and CDR2 is ANQGSEA in the germline V gene. V was clipped by 3 bases and J by 7 bases, with 9 bases between them. The CDR3 sequence is 11 residues long. This sample was included in a study of T cell repertoires in cytomegalovirus infection. Study at large: Signatures in public TCR beta sequences pointed to both CMV infection and matching HLA type.

A single record per CDR3 protein comes from TCRdb applying MiXCR to the reads. The repertoire holds 200,000 to 300,000 distinct CDR3 sequences, with roughly 10% as singletons. Study results and caveats: Based on cumulative public TCR beta family frequency, carriers of CMV plus the relevant HLA were identified. Predominance within the ex vivo response was attributable to HLA-C-restricted CMV-specific TCR beta clonotypes.

The chain links TRBV29-1 to TRBJ1-2; tentative D call: TRBD1 (5 bases). The sequence came from a human donor in good health (CMV status not recorded). Some clones in this sample may be carry-over from other donors' samples. Material: PBMCs. CDR3: CSVDGTGGYTF. The CDR3 DNA is TGCAGCGTTGATGGGACGGGTGGCTACACCTTC.